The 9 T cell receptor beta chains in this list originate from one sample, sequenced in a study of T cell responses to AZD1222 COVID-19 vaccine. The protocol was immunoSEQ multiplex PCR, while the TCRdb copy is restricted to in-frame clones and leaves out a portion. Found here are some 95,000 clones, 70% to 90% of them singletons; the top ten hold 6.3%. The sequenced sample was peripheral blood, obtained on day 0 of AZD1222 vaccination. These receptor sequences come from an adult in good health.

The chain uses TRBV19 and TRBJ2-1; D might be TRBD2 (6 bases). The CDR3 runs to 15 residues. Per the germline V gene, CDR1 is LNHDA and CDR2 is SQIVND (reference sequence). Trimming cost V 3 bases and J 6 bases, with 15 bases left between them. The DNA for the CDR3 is TGTGCCAGTAGTATTCTCGCGGGGACGAGCAATGAGCAGTTCTTC. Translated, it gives CASSILAGTSNEQFF.

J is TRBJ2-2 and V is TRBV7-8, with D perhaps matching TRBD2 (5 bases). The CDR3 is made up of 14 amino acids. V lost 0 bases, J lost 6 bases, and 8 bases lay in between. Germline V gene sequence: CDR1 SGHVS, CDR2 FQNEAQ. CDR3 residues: CASSLASSPGELFF. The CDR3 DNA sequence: TGTGCCAGCAGCTTAGCGTCTAGCCCCGGGGAGCTGTTTTTT.

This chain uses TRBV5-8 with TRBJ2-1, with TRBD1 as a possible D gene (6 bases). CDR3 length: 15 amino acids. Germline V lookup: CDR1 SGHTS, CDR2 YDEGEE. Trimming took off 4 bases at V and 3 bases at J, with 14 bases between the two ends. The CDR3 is CASSVDRSNYNEQFF. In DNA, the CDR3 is TGTGCCAGCAGCGTTGACAGGAGCAACTACAATGAGCAGTTCTTC.

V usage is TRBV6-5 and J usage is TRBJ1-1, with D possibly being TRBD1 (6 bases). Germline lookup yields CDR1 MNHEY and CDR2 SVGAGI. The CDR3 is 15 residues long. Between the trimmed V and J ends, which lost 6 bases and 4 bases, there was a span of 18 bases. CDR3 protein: CASSQTQGLLTEAFF. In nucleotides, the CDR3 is TGTGCCAGCAGCCAAACACAGGGACTCCTCACTGAAGCTTTCTTT.

The CDR3 is CASETKGVYNSPLHF. In nucleotides, the CDR3 is TGTGCCAGCGAGACGAAGGGGGTCTATAATTCACCCCTCCACTTT. This chain connects TRBV5-6 to TRBJ1-6, with D perhaps matching TRBD1 (6 bases). Trimming took 7 bases from V and 3 from J, leaving 14 bases between them. Germline CDR1 is SGHDT and CDR2 is YYEEEE. The CDR3 has 15 amino acids.

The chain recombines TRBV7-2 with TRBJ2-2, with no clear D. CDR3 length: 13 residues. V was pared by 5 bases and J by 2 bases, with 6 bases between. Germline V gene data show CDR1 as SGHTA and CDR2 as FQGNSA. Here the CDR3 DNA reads TGTGCCAGCAGCCCACGCAACACCGGGGAGCTGTTTTTT. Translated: CASSPRNTGELFF. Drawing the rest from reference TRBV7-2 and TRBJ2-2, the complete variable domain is GAGVSQSPSNKVTEKGKDVELRCDPISGHTALYWYRQSLGQGLEFLIYFQGNSAPDKSGLPSDRFSAERTGGSVSTLTIQRTQQEDSAVYLCASSPRNTGELFFGEGSRLTVL.

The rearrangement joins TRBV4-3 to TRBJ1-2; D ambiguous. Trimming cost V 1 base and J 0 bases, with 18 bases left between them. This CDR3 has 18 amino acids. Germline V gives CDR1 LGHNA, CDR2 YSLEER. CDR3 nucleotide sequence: TGCGCCAGCAGCCAAGGGGGTACGGGGAGGGCTACTAACTATGGCTACACCTTC. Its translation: CASSQGGTGRATNYGYTF.

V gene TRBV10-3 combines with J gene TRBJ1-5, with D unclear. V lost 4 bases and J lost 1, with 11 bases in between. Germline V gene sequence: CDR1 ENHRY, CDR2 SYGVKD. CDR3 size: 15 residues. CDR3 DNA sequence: TGTGCCATCAGTGGGGGAGGTAGGAGCAATCAGCCCCAGCATTTT. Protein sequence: CAISGGGRSNQPQHF.

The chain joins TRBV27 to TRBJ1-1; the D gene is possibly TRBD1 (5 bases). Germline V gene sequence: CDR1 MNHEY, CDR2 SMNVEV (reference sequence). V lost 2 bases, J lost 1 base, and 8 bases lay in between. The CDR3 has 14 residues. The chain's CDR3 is CASSLRQSNTEAFF. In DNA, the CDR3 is TGTGCCAGCAGTTTACGACAGTCGAACACTGAAGCTTTCTTT.